This record looks at one T cell receptor (beta chain) sequence and its context. Its antigen is currently unknown. V lost 5 bases and J lost 4, with 14 bases in between. The CDR3 runs 14 residues. In germline, CDR1 is MNHEY, CDR2 SMNVEV (reference sequence). These data belong to a study of T cell responses to AZD1222 COVID-19 vaccine. Study results and limitations: Nearly half of unique spike-specific TCRs reportedly avoided B.1.351 and B.1.1.7 mutated regions.

The table came from immunoSEQ multiplex PCR; TCRdb's copy has only in-frame clones and leaves some out. Here the sample spans about 130,000 clones, approximately 86% being singletons. This rearrangement joins TRBV27 to TRBJ1-2, with a tentative D call TRBD1 (5 bases). The source was peripheral blood, collected on day 0 of AZD1222 vaccination. This clonotype was sampled from an adult in good health. The CDR3 protein is CASSPSRQGYGYTF. CDR3 bases: TGTGCCAGCAGTCCAAGTAGGCAGGGCTATGGCTACACCTTC.